One sample yielded the 14 T cell receptor beta chains listed below, sequenced in a study of blood T cell repertoires in COVID-19. The table came from immunoSEQ multiplex PCR; TCRdb's copy has only in-frame clones and leaves some out. The table records roughly 100,000 clones, roughly 91% of them present only once. The sample was peripheral blood. These receptor sequences come from a young man with COVID-19, enrolled during active disease.

To note about this clone: A read error may produce the germline difference seen at one junction end. This sequence joins TRBV13 and TRBJ2-1, with D perhaps matching TRBD1 (6 bases). The germline V gene has CDR1 PRHDT and CDR2 FYEKMQ (reference sequence). The CDR3 extends over 17 amino acids. This chain's CDR3 is CASSLGAIRDKYNEQFF. The CDR3 DNA reads as TGTGCCAGCAGCCTAGGGGCTATCCGGGACAAGTACAATGAGCAGTTCTTC.

This rearrangement joins TRBV10-2 to TRBJ2-5; TRBD2 matches 9 bases. The germline V gene encodes CDR1 WSHSY and CDR2 SAAADI. CDR3 size: 16 residues. Unmatched junction bases numbered 11, after V lost 4 bases and J lost 5 bases. CDR3 bases: TGCGCCAGCAGTGCCCTTTTGGTAGCGGGAGTTGAGACCCAGTACTTC. This codes for CASSALLVAGVETQYF.

The chain recombines TRBV19 with TRBJ2-2, with TRBD1 matching 10 bases. The V gene's germline CDR1 is LNHDA and CDR2 SQIVND (reference sequence). Trimming took 5 bases from V and 5 from J; bases not matched to a gene: 5. The CDR3 length is 15 residues. CDR3 sequence: CASSAGTGVTGELFF. The CDR3 DNA sequence: TGTGCCAGTAGTGCCGGGACAGGGGTAACCGGGGAGCTGTTTTTT.

The V gene is TRBV7-2, the J gene TRBJ1-2, with 7 bases lining up with TRBD1. CDR1 and CDR2 from the germline V gene are SGHTA and FQGNSA. The ends lost 6 bases at V and 5 bases at J; junction bases unmatched: 9. This CDR3 contains 14 residues. The CDR3 DNA follows: TGTGCCAGCAGTCCTCGGGACAGCTTTTATGGCTACACCTTC. It yields the protein CASSPRDSFYGYTF.

The rearrangement uses TRBV28 and TRBJ2-3; possibly TRBD2 for D (6 bases). This CDR3 is built from 14 residues. V was pared by 6 bases and J by 2 bases, with 12 bases between. The germline CDR1 and CDR2 sequences are MDHEN and SYDVKM. In nucleotides, the CDR3 is TGTGCCAGCAGCCCGGGACTGTACACAGATACGCAGTATTTT. The encoded protein is CASSPGLYTDTQYF.

The gene calls are TRBV9 and TRBJ2-1; perhaps TRBD2 as D (5 bases). V was clipped by 3 bases and J by 9 bases, with 16 bases between them. This CDR3 is 14 amino acids long. Looked up from germline, CDR1 is SGDLS and CDR2 is YYNGEE. The DNA for the CDR3 is TGTGCCAGCAGCGCGCACCTCAGCGAGGGTGAGCAGTTCTTC. Translating gives CASSAHLSEGEQFF.

The chain links TRBV29-1 to TRBJ2-7; 9 bases line up with TRBD1. The CDR3 consists of 13 residues. Germline lookup yields CDR1 SQVTM and CDR2 ANQGSEA. V was clipped by 7 bases and J by 2 bases; unmatched bases: 6. CDR3 coding DNA: TGCAGCGCCGGGACAGGGTCCACCTACGAGCAGTACTTC. The encoded protein is CSAGTGSTYEQYF.

The chain carries TRBV30 and TRBJ1-6, with 7 bases fitting TRBD1. The CDR3 extends over 14 amino acids. Trimming cost V 4 bases and J 2 bases; bases outside gene matches: 2. Germline CDR1 and CDR2: GTSNPN and SVGIG (reference sequence). The CDR3 DNA follows: TGTGCCTGGACAGGGGGGCCCTATAATTCACCCCTCCACTTT. This codes for CAWTGGPYNSPLHF.

This chain joins TRBV19 and TRBJ1-5; D is unclear. Germline V lookup: CDR1 LNHDA, CDR2 SQIVND (reference sequence). The germline V and J ends were trimmed by 3 bases and 4 bases, with 10 bases remaining between them. The CDR3 totals 14 residues. The CDR3 DNA reads as TGTGCCAGTAGTATTAGAGGGTCAAATCAGCCCCAGCATTTT. This sequence encodes CASSIRGSNQPQHF.

The CDR3 reads CASSQGAGQPYNEQFF. The CDR3 DNA sequence: TGCGCCAGCAGCCAAGGAGCTGGGCAGCCGTACAATGAGCAGTTCTTC. The V call is TRBV4-1, the J call TRBJ2-1; D is ambiguous. Germline V gene sequence: CDR1 MGHRA, CDR2 YSYEKL. This CDR3 is built from 16 residues. V was pared by 1 base and J by 4 bases, with 14 bases between.

CDR3 bases: TGTGCCAGCAGCCCTGGGGGGTCCTATGGCTACACCTTC. It is translated as CASSPGGSYGYTF. This chain links TRBV7-9 with TRBJ1-2, with a weak D call TRBD1 (5 bases). From germline, CDR1 is SEHNR and CDR2 FQNEAQ (reference sequence). CDR3 size: 13 residues. Deletions cut 5 bases from V and 4 bases from J, with 11 bases between.

The chain joins TRBV19 to TRBJ1-5; 7 bases map to TRBD1. The CDR3 is 13 residues long. Germline lookup yields CDR1 LNHDA and CDR2 SQIVND (reference sequence). The ends lost 4 bases at V and 4 bases at J; junction bases unmatched: 1. This chain's CDR3 is CASSRDRNQPQHF. Written as DNA, the CDR3 is TGTGCCAGTAGTAGGGACAGAAATCAGCCCCAGCATTTT.

This sequence joins TRBV29-1 and TRBJ1-1, with D possibly TRBD1 on 5 matching bases. Germline V CDR1 and CDR2: SQVTM, ANQGSEA. This CDR3 is built from 13 residues. The ends were cut back, 5 bases at V and 5 bases at J, with 15 bases in the middle. CDR3 amino acids: CSVHGGVKTEAFF. Written as DNA, the CDR3 is TGCAGCGTTCACGGGGGGGTTAAGACTGAAGCTTTCTTT.

J is TRBJ1-2 and V is TRBV29-1; 8 bases map to TRBD1. The CDR3 runs to 14 residues. Unmatched junction bases numbered 12, after V lost 2 bases and J lost 10 bases. CDR1 is SQVTM, CDR2 ANQGSEA, per germline. CDR3 in DNA: TGCAGCGTTGAAAGATCAGGGGGCCTCCGTGACTACACCTTC. Amino acid sequence: CSVERSGGLRDYTF. The full variable domain, in which reference TRBV29-1 and TRBJ1-2 provide the parts outside the CDR3, is SAVISQKPSRDICQRGTSLTIQCQVDSQVTMMFWYRQQPGQSLTLIATANQGSEATYESGFVIDKFPISRPNLTFSTLTVSNMSPEDSSIYLCSVERSGGLRDYTFGSGTRLTVV.